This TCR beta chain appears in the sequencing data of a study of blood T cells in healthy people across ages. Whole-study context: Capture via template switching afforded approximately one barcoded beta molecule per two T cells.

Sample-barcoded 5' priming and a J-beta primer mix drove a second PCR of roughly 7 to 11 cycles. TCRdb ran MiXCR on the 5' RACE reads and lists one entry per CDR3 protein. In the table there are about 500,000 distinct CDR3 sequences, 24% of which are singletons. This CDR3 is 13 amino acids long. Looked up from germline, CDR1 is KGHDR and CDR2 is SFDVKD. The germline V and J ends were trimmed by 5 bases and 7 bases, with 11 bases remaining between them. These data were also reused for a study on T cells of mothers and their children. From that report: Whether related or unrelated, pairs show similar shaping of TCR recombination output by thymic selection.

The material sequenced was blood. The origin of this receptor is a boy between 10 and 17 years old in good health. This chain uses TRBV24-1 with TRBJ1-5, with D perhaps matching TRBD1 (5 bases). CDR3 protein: CATSGDFGQPQHF. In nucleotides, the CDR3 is TGTGCCACCAGTGGGGACTTTGGGCAGCCCCAGCATTTT.